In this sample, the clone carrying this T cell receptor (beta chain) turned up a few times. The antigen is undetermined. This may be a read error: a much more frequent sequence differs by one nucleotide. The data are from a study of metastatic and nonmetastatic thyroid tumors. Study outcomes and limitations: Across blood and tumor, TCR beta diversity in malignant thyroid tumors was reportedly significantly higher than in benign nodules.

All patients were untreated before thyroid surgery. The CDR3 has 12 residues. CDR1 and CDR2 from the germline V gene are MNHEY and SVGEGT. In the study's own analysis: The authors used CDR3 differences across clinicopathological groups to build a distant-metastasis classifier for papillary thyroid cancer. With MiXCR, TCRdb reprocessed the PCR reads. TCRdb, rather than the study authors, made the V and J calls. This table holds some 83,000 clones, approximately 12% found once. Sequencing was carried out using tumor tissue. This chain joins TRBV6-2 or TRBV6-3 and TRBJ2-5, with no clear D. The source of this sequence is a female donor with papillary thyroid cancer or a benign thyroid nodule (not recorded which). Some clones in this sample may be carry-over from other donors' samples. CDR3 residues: CAISYSWETQYF. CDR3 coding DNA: TGTGCCATCAGTTACTCGTGGGAGACCCAGTACTTC.